The 32 T cell receptor beta chains below were found in one sample sequenced in a study of low-dose radiotherapy and immunotherapy resistance in tumors. The time point is: before trial treatment. First-strand cDNA used TRAV- and TRBV-specific primers, covering alpha and beta chains. With a V-primer adapter and a constant-region primer, TCRs were amplified for about 20 PCR cycles. Each CDR3 protein is one row after TCRdb ran MiXCR on the reads. This sample has 85,000 to 100,000 distinct CDR3 sequences, with more than 8% found just once. Sequenced material: PBMCs, taken before treatment. The receptors originated from a male donor with prostate cancer.

The V and J genes are TRBV18 and TRBJ2-7; D might be TRBD2 (5 bases). CDR3 size: 14 residues. In germline, CDR1 is KGHSH, CDR2 LQKENI. Trimming removed 3 bases from V and 0 bases from J, with 9 bases in between. CDR3 residues: CASSPEASSYEQYF. The DNA of the CDR3 is TGTGCCAGCTCACCGGAGGCCAGCTCCTACGAGCAGTACTTC.

This clonotype was found many times. The chain is built from TRBV18 and TRBJ2-2; D unclear. The CDR3 runs to 15 residues. Trimming cost V 3 bases and J 4 bases, with 12 bases left between them. CDR1 KGHSH and CDR2 LQKENI come from the germline V gene. In DNA, the CDR3 is TGTGCCAGCTCACCCCAGAGAGACGGCACCGGGGAGCTGTTTTTT. The encoded protein is CASSPQRDGTGELFF.

This chain connects TRBV29-1 to TRBJ1-1; D is undetermined. Germline CDR1 and CDR2: SQVTM and ANQGSEA. CDR3 size: 12 residues. Deletions cut 4 bases from V and 3 bases from J, with 9 bases between. The CDR3, as DNA: TGCAGCGTTGTTCGGACCGACACTGAAGCTTTCTTT. Protein product: CSVVRTDTEAFF.

In its sample, this clonotype was seen many times. The CDR3 spells CASSLTDSQTAEAFF. In DNA, the CDR3 is TGTGCCAGCAGCCTAACGGACAGTCAGACCGCTGAAGCTTTCTTT. The J gene is TRBJ1-1, the V gene TRBV7-2; weak D call: TRBD1 (6 bases). The CDR3 is 15 amino acids. Germline V lookup: CDR1 SGHTA, CDR2 FQGNSA. Trimming took 5 bases from V and 6 from J, leaving 19 bases between them. The variable domain in full, with the rest retrieved from reference TRBV7-2 and TRBJ1-1, is GAGVSQSPSNKVTEKGKDVELRCDPISGHTALYWYRQSLGQGLEFLIYFQGNSAPDKSGLPSDRFSAERTGGSVSTLTIQRTQQEDSAVYLCASSLTDSQTAEAFFGQGTRLTVV.

V gene TRBV7-2 combines with J gene TRBJ2-2; tentatively, D is TRBD1 or TRBD2 (5 bases each). Germline-derived CDR1 and CDR2 are SGHTA and FQGNSA. The CDR3 loop spans 16 amino acids. The V end was cut by 7 bases, the J end by 0 bases, with 15 bases between. CDR3 nucleotide sequence: TGTGCCAGCACCCTAGGGGCGGAGGCGAACACCGGGGAGCTGTTTTTT. It yields the protein CASTLGAEANTGELFF.

This clonotype was counted many times. This CDR3 is CSAPRIMNTEAFF. For the CDR3, the DNA is TGCAGTGCTCCCAGAATTATGAACACTGAAGCTTTCTTT. The chain has TRBV20-1 and TRBJ1-1; D remains unclear. Per germline, CDR1 DFQATT and CDR2 SNEGSKA (reference sequence). V shed 5 bases and J shed 0 bases, with 10 bases lying between them. This CDR3 has 13 amino acids.

This clonotype was seen ten or more times. V is TRBV27 and J is TRBJ1-1; D not certain. Between the trimmed V and J ends, which lost 3 bases and 4 bases, there was a span of 9 bases. CDR1 and CDR2 from the germline V gene are MNHEY and SMNVEV (reference sequence). The CDR3 is 13 amino acids. The DNA for the CDR3 is TGTGCCAGCAGTTTCCGGGGTAGCACTGAAGCTTTCTTT. Encoded protein: CASSFRGSTEAFF.

The chain recombines TRBV15 with TRBJ2-7; 12 nucleotides align to TRBD2. V gave up 1 base and J gave up 1 base; unmatched junction bases: 17. Germline V lookup: CDR1 LNHNV, CDR2 YYDKDF (reference sequence). This CDR3 is 21 amino acids long. This chain's CDR3 is CATSRAGPRTSGTKISYEQYF. For the CDR3, the DNA is TGTGCCACCAGCAGAGCAGGCCCGCGGACTAGCGGGACGAAAATTTCCTACGAGCAGTACTTC.

This clonotype was observed at least ten times. The V gene is TRBV5-8, the J gene TRBJ2-3, with 12 bases identical to TRBD2. The CDR3 has 18 amino acids. Trimming cost V 0 bases and J 1 base; bases outside gene matches: 6. CDR1 is SGHTS, CDR2 YDEGEE, per germline. CDR3 sequence: CASSLASGRGSGTDTQYF. The CDR3 nucleotides are TGTGCCAGCAGCTTGGCTAGCGGGAGGGGGTCTGGCACAGATACGCAGTATTTT.

This clonotype was found once. V is TRBV28 and J is TRBJ2-2, with TRBD1 identical over 8 bases. From germline, CDR1 is MDHEN and CDR2 SYDVKM. J gave up 4 bases and V 4 bases, and 5 bases lay outside the gene matches. The CDR3 is 15 residues long. In DNA, the CDR3 is TGTGCCAGCAGTTCAGGGGGCGTAAGCACCGGGGAGCTGTTTTTT. It specifies CASSSGGVSTGELFF.

This clonotype was detected many times. The chain employs TRBV2 and TRBJ2-7, with 8 bases aligning to TRBD1. This CDR3 spans 15 amino acids. Germline CDR1 reads SNHLY; CDR2 reads FYNNEI. Unmatched junction bases numbered 7, after V lost 6 bases and J lost 0 bases. The CDR3 bases are TGTGCCAGCAGAGCACCCGGGACAGGCTCCTACGAGCAGTACTTC. Translating gives CASRAPGTGSYEQYF.

Ten or more counts support this clonotype. The genes are TRBV10-3 and TRBJ1-5; D is ambiguous. The CDR3 is 15 residues long. The V gene lost 3 bases and the J gene lost 0 bases, with 9 bases spanning the gap. Germline CDR1 reads ENHRY; CDR2 reads SYGVKD. The chain's CDR3 is CAISEDQTSNQPQHF. The CDR3 DNA reads as TGTGCCATCAGTGAAGACCAAACTAGCAATCAGCCCCAGCATTTT.

This clonotype was counted at least ten times. The chain uses TRBV28 and TRBJ1-1; D not certain. The germline V gene encodes CDR1 MDHEN and CDR2 SYDVKM. V lost 5 bases and J lost 11, with 15 bases in between. The CDR3 is made up of 12 amino acids. CDR3 in amino acids: CASSGVGGKAFF. Written as DNA, the CDR3 is TGTGCCAGCAGTGGGGTGGGAGGGAAGGCTTTCTTT.

In this sample, this clonotype turned up a few times. The V and J genes are TRBV19 and TRBJ2-1; D gene unclear. This CDR3 contains 14 residues. The germline V gene has CDR1 LNHDA and CDR2 SQIVND (reference sequence). The V and J ends lost 4 bases and 0 bases respectively, with 7 bases between them. The CDR3 region has the DNA TGTGCCAGTAGTAAGCTGAGCTCCTACAATGAGCAGTTCTTC. Protein: CASSKLSSYNEQFF.

V and J are TRBV6-1 and TRBJ2-7, with 11 bases lining up with TRBD1. V dropped 3 bases and J dropped 2; count of bases not matched to a gene: 3. The length of the CDR3 is 15 residues. The germline V gene has CDR1 MNHNS and CDR2 SASEGT. In DNA form, the CDR3 reads TGTGCCAGCAGTGATCCGGGACAGGGGGCCTACGAGCAGTACTTC. This translates into CASSDPGQGAYEQYF.

This clonotype was recorded at least ten times. This chain uses TRBV4-3 with TRBJ2-2; tentatively, D is TRBD1 (5 bases). The germline V gene encodes CDR1 LGHNA and CDR2 YSLEER. Trimming pared 4 bases from V and 1 base from J, leaving 7 bases between. The length of the CDR3 is 14 residues. The CDR3 DNA reads as TGCGCCAGCAGCCCCAGGGTGAACACCGGGGAGCTGTTTTTT. It codes for CASSPRVNTGELFF.

This clonotype was recorded many times. V gene TRBV5-4 combines with J gene TRBJ2-2; no clear D. The CDR3 consists of 15 residues. Trimming took off 6 bases at V and 6 bases at J, with 18 bases between the two ends. Looked up from germline, CDR1 is SGHNT and CDR2 is YYREEE (reference sequence). CDR3 sequence reads: CASNFLGREAGELFF. CDR3 nucleotides: TGTGCCAGCAACTTCCTCGGTAGGGAAGCCGGGGAGCTGTTTTTT.

This clonotype was counted many times. Sequence at one end of the junction differs from germline and may be a read error. The CDR3 region has the DNA TGTGCCAGCTCACTCGGACAGGGGGTTTTAGACTTC. This codes for CASSLGQGVLDF. J is TRBJ2-7 and V is TRBV18; 10 bases agree with TRBD1. CDR1 is KGHSH and CDR2 is LQKENI in the germline V gene. The length of the CDR3 is 12 residues.

V is TRBV27 and J is TRBJ2-1; D uncertain. V lost 4 bases and J lost 6, with 10 bases in between. CDR3 length: 13 residues. In germline, CDR1 is MNHEY, CDR2 SMNVEV (reference sequence). The CDR3 bases are TGTGCCAGCAGTTCCACCGTATCCAATGAGCAGTTCTTC. Amino acid sequence: CASSSTVSNEQFF.

There are many counts of this clonotype. The chain joins TRBV20-1 to TRBJ1-5, with D perhaps matching TRBD1 (5 bases). Per germline, CDR1 DFQATT and CDR2 SNEGSKA (reference sequence). The CDR3 totals 17 residues. The V end lost 5 bases, the J end lost 0 bases, and 20 bases lay between the germline ends. CDR3 in DNA: TGCAGTGCTGCCCAAGGGGCAGGCGAGCGTAGCAATCAGCCCCAGCATTTT. It is translated as CSAAQGAGERSNQPQHF.

This clonotype has a count of ten or more. The gene calls are TRBV10-3 and TRBJ2-5; 8 bases fit TRBD1. Germline V gene data show CDR1 as ENHRY and CDR2 as SYGVKD. The J segment lost 5 bases and the V segment lost 2 bases, leaving 10 bases of the junction unmatched. The CDR3 totals 16 residues. The CDR3 DNA is TGTGCCATCAGTGAGCCGACAGGGGCGGGATGGGAGACCCAGTACTTC. The encoded protein is CAISEPTGAGWETQYF.

At least ten counts were recorded for this clonotype. This chain connects TRBV7-8 to TRBJ2-1, with D tentatively TRBD1 or TRBD2 (6 bases each). The germline V gene encodes CDR1 SGHVS and CDR2 FQNEAQ. CDR3 length: 16 amino acids. Trimming left V 1 base short and J 7 bases short, with 17 bases between. The CDR3 nucleotides read TGTGCCAGCAGCTTAGGGCGGGACACCTCACGGAATGAGCAGTTCTTC. Its protein product is CASSLGRDTSRNEQFF.

This clonotype was counted many times. The chain has TRBV2 and TRBJ1-4; maybe TRBD1 (5 bases). Germline CDR1 SNHLY, CDR2 FYNNEI. The CDR3 contains 14 residues. Between the trimmed V and J ends, which lost 8 bases and 1 base, there was a span of 11 bases. Written as DNA, the CDR3 is TGTGCCAGCGTGGGGGTGGTAACTAATGAAAAACTGTTTTTT. It specifies CASVGVVTNEKLFF.

This clonotype came up many times. This chain uses TRBV12-3 or TRBV12-4 with TRBJ1-2; D is uncertain. Between the trimmed V and J ends, which lost 4 bases and 7 bases, there was a span of 16 bases. The CDR3 contains 14 residues. Written as DNA, the CDR3 is TGTGCCAGCAGTTACTATCGGAGGGCGGCTGGCTACACCTTC. Protein product: CASSYYRRAAGYTF.

This clonotype was seen ten or more times. V and J are TRBV19 and TRBJ1-5, with TRBD1 identical over 8 bases. V gave up 4 bases and J gave up 5 bases; unmatched junction bases: 10. CDR3 size: 16 residues. Germline CDR1 LNHDA, CDR2 SQIVND (reference sequence). CDR3 DNA: TGTGCCAGTAGTACCGGACAGGGTGGTATCTATCAGCCCCAGCATTTT. It codes for CASSTGQGGIYQPQHF.

Turning to this clonotype: Only one base separates this from a far larger clonotype, so it likely reflects a read error. The chain's CDR3 is CASSLSQNNEQCF. CDR3 DNA sequence: TGTGCCAGCAGCTTGTCTCAGAACAATGAGCAGTGCTTC. V and J are TRBV5-3 and TRBJ2-1, with D hard to call. TRBV5-3 counts as an open reading frame of uncertain function. CDR3 size: 13 residues.

Details on this clonotype: This likely came from a read error, as a far larger clone is one base away. The rearrangement uses TRBV12-3 or TRBV12-4 and TRBJ2-1; 7 nucleotides match TRBD1. V trimming: 6 bases; J trimming: 10 bases; junction bases outside the gene matches: 15. This CDR3 is built from 15 residues. This CDR3 reads CASSRRTGGKSEQFF. CDR3 nucleotide sequence: TGTGCCAGCAGCCGTCGGACAGGAGGAAAATCCGAGCAGTTCTTC.

In its sample, this clonotype was seen many times. This chain connects TRBV20-1 to TRBJ2-2; TRBD1 aligns across 9 bases. Germline CDR1 and CDR2: DFQATT and SNEGSKA (reference sequence). Trimming took 6 bases from V and 1 from J; bases not matched to a gene: 6. The CDR3 is made up of 15 amino acids. As DNA, the CDR3 is TGCAGTGCCCGGGCGACAGGGGGGAACACCGGGGAGCTGTTTTTT. Encoded protein: CSARATGGNTGELFF.

Regarding this clonotype: One base separates it from a far larger clone, so it is likely a read error. The chain combines TRBV28 with TRBJ2-7; D ambiguous. The CDR3 has 13 amino acids. V was shortened by 6 bases and J by 7 bases, with 16 bases between the two germline ends. Germline CDR1 MDHEN, CDR2 SYDVKM. CDR3 protein: CASRVESGDEQYF. CDR3 DNA sequence: TGTGCCAGCAGGGTAGAGAGTGGGGATGAGCAGTACTTC.

This clonotype has ten or more counts. The gene calls are TRBV12-3 or TRBV12-4 and TRBJ1-5; unclear D gene. This CDR3 comprises 14 residues. V was cut by 6 bases and J by 0 bases, with 9 bases left in between. The DNA of the CDR3 is TGTGCCAGCAGCACCCACGGTAGCAATCAGCCCCAGCATTTT. It translates to CASSTHGSNQPQHF.

The sample holds many counts of this clonotype. The V call is TRBV6-5, the J call TRBJ2-1, with D possibly matching TRBD1 (6 bases). V was shortened by 3 bases and J by 4 bases, with 13 bases between the two germline ends. This CDR3 region has 15 residues. Germline values: CDR1 MNHEY, CDR2 SVGAGI. The DNA of the CDR3 is TGTGCCAGCAGTTATGCGTCAGGGGCATACAATGAGCAGTTCTTC. This encodes CASSYASGAYNEQFF.

This clonotype was detected many times. The CDR3 sequence: CASSQDRAGSYNEQFF. As DNA, the CDR3 is TGTGCCAGCAGCCAAGACAGGGCGGGCTCCTACAATGAGCAGTTCTTC. This chain connects TRBV4-2 to TRBJ2-1; D might be TRBD1 or TRBD2, each matching 5 bases. The CDR3 covers 16 residues. Per germline, CDR1 LGHNA and CDR2 YNFKEQ. Trimming cost V 0 bases and J 0 bases, with 9 bases left between them.